Sequencing of this T cell receptor beta chain was carried out in a study of shared clonotypes between healthy human individuals. General study results and limits: Generally, naive subsets came out with larger estimated richness than memory subsets.

From germline, CDR1 is MNHEY and CDR2 SMNVEV (reference sequence). CDR3 size: 14 residues. Between the trimmed V and J ends, which lost 3 bases and 4 bases, there was a span of 12 bases. About this clone: Its antigen is not identified.

As defined, naive CD8 cells were CD45RO-negative and positively selected for CCR7, with terminally differentiated effector memory CD45RA+ cells excluded. This table comes from immunoSEQ multiplex PCR, and its TCRdb copy is limited to in-frame clones, with some not included. The table has about 700,000 clones, around 90% seen once. Sequencing used naive CD8+ T cells sorted from blood. The chain has TRBV27 and TRBJ2-5; no firm D call. This sequence was found in a man aged 30-40 years in good health. Written as DNA, the CDR3 is TGTGCCAGCAGTTTCCGCGCCGGGCGAGAGACCCAGTACTTC. Residues: CASSFRAGRETQYF.